This T cell receptor beta chain was sequenced during a study of cytomegalovirus exposure and HLA in healthy donors. Details on this clone: The antigen is unknown.

Both 60 Vbeta primers and 13 Jbeta primers went into the PCR. Sequencing was performed with immunoSEQ multiplex PCR; in TCRdb, only in-frame clones are kept and a portion is missing. This sample's clone table lists fewer than 250,000 clones. Study-wide findings and caveats: V- and J-gene trimming of TCR beta was linked (in a later analysis) to a missense DCLRE1C variant. The study designated 150 or so TCR beta chains cytomegalovirus-associated. Later analysis identified about 17,000 TCR beta sequences associated with HLA alleles, using a false discovery rate threshold of 0.05.

With V trimmed by 2 bases and J by 1 base, 1 base remained unmatched. The germline V gene encodes CDR1 SNHLY and CDR2 FYNNEI. There are 14 residues in the CDR3. The sample consisted of PBMCs. This chain connects TRBV2 to TRBJ2-7; 8 positions match TRBD1. The source is a woman aged 25 to 39 in good health and CMV-seropositive. The CDR3 region is CASSERQGSYEQYF. CDR3 nucleotide sequence: TGTGCCAGCAGTGAACGACAGGGGTCCTACGAGCAGTACTTC.